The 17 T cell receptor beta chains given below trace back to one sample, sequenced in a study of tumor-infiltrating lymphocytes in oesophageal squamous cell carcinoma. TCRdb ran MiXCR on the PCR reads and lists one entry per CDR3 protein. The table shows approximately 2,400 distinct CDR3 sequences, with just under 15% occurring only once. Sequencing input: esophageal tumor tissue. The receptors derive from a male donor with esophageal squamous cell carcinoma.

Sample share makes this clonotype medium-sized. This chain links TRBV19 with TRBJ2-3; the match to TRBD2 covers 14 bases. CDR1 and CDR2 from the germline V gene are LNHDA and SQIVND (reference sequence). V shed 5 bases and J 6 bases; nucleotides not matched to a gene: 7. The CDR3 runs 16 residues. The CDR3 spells CASSSGLAGEEDTQYF. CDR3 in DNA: TGTGCCAGTAGTTCGGGACTAGCGGGGGAGGAGGATACGCAGTATTTT.

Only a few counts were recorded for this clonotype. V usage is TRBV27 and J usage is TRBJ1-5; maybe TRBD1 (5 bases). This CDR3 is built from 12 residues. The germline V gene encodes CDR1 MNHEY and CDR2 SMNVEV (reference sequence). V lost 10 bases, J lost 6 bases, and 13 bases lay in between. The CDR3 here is CANRSGLQPQHF. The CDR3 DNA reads TGTGCCAACAGGTCCGGGCTTCAGCCCCAGCATTTT.

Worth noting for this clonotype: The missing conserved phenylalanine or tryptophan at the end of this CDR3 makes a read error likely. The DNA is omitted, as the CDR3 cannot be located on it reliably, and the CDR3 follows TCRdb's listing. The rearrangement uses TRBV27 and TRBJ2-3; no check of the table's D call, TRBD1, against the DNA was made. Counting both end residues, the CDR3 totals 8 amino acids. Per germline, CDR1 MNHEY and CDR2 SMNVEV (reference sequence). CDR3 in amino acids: CASSSPYT.

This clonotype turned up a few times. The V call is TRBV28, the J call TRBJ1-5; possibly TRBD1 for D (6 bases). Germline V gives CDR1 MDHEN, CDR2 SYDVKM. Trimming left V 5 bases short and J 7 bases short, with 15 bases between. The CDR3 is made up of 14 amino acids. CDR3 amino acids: CASSAAGVRQPQHF. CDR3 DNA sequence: TGTGCCAGCAGTGCGGCAGGGGTAAGACAGCCCCAGCATTTT.

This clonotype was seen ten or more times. The CDR3 coding sequence is TGTGCCAGCAGTCCCACAGCTAACCCTTACTACGAGCAGTACTTC. Its protein product is CASSPTANPYYEQYF. The V call is TRBV27, the J call TRBJ2-3, with D unresolved. Near its end, the DNA agrees better with TRBJ2-7, so the J call may be wrong. The CDR3 is 15 amino acids. Per the germline V gene, CDR1 is MNHEY and CDR2 is SMNVEV (reference sequence).

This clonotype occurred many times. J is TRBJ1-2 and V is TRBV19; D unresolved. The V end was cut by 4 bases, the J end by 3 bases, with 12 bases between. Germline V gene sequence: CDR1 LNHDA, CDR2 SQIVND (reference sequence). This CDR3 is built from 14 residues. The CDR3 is CASSTTFVDYGYTF. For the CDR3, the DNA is TGTGCCAGTAGTACCACCTTTGTTGACTATGGCTACACCTTC.

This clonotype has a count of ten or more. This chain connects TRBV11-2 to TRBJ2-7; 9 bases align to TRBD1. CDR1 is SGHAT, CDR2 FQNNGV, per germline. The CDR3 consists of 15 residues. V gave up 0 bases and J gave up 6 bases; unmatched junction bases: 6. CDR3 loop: CASSLEGTGYFEQYF. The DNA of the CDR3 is TGTGCCAGCAGCTTAGAGGGGACAGGGTATTTCGAGCAGTACTTC.

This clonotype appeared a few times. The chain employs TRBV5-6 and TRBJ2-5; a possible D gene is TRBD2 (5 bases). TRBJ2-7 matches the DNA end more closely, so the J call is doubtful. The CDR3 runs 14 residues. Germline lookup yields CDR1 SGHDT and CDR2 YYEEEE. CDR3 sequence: CASSYAGRAYEQYF. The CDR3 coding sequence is TGTGCCAGCAGCTACGCGGGTCGCGCCTACGAGCAGTACTTC.

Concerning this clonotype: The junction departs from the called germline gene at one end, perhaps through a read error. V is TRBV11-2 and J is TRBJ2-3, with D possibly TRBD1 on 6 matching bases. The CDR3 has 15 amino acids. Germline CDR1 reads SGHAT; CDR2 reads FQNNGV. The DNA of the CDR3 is TGTGCCAGCAGCTCCTGGACAGACACTTCCTCACCCCTCCACTTC. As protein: CASSSWTDTSSPLHF.

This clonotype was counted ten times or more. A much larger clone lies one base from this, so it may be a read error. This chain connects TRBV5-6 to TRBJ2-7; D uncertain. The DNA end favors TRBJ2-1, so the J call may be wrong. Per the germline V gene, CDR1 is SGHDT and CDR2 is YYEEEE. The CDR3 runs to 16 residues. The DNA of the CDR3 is TGTGCCAGCAGCTTGAACGGACGGTTTAGCTCCTACGAGCAGTTCTTC. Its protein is CASSLNGRFSSYEQFF.

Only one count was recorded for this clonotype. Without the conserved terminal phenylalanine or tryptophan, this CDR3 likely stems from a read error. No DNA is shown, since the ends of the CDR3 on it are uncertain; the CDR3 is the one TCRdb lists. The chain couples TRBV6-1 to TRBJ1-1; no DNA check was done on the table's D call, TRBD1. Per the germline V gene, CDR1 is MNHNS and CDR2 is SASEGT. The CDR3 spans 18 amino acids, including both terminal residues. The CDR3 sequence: CASSWAAGQGKGEQYFGP.

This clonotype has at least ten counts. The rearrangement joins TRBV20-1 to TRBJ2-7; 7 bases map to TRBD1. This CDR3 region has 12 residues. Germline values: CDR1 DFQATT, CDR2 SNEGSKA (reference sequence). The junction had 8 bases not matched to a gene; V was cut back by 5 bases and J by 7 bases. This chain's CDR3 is CSASPRGLEQYF. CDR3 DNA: TGCAGTGCTTCCCCAAGGGGGCTTGAGCAGTACTTC.

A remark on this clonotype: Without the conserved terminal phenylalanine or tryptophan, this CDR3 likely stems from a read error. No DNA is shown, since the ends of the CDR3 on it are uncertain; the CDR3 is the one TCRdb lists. The CDR3: CASSLKLSYEQYFGA. J is TRBJ2-6 and V is TRBV6-1; the listed D gene, TRBD1, was not tested against the DNA. The germline gives CDR1 MNHNS, CDR2 SASEGT. The CDR3 numbers 15 amino acids, ends counted.

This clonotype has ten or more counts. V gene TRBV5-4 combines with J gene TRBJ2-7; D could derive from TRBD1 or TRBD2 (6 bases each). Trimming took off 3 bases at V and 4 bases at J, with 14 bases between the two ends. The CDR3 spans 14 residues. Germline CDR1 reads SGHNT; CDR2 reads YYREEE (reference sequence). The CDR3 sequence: CASSSRQGGYEQYF. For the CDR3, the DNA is TGTGCCAGCAGCTCCAGACAAGGGGGGTACGAGCAGTACTTC.

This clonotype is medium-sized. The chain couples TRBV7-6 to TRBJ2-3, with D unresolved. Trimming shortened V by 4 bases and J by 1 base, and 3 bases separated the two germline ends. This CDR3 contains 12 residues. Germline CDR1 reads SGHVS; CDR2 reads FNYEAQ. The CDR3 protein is CASSWGTDTQYF. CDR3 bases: TGTGCCAGCAGCTGGGGCACAGATACGCAGTATTTT.

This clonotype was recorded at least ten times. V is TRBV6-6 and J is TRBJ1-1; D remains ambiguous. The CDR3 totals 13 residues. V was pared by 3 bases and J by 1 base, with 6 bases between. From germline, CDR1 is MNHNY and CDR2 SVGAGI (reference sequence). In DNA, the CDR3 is TGTGCCAGCAGTTATTATACGAACACTGAAGCTTTCTTT. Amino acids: CASSYYTNTEAFF.

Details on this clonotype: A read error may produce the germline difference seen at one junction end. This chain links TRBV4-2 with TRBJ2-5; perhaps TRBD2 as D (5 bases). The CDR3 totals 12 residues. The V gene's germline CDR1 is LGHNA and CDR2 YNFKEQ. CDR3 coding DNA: TGTGCCAGCAGCTTATCCGCCGGGGAGCTGTATTTT. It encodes CASSLSAGELYF.